These 15 T cell receptor beta chains came from one sample sequenced in a study of lymphopenia after photon versus proton radiotherapy. Assay used: immunoSEQ multiplex PCR; TCRdb lists only in-frame clones, some missing. The table includes around 62,000 clones, about four fifths detected once. The sample was peripheral blood, taken from a patient treated with proton-based radiotherapy. The receptors shown here come from a man between 60 and 75 years old with pancreatic cancer.

The CDR3 loop reads CASSGGREKREQYF. Written as DNA, the CDR3 is TGTGCCAGCAGTGGGGGGCGGGAGAAGAGGGAGCAGTACTTC. V gene TRBV7-2 combines with J gene TRBJ2-7; D possibly corresponds to TRBD2 (7 bases). V gave up 6 bases and J gave up 7 bases, with 19 bases separating them. There are 14 residues in the CDR3. The germline V gene has CDR1 SGHTA and CDR2 FQGNSA.

The chain recombines TRBV5-1 with TRBJ2-7; D not certain. Germline V CDR1 and CDR2: SGHRS, YFSETQ. The V end was cut by 7 bases, the J end by 6 bases, with 17 bases between. This CDR3 is 13 amino acids long. The CDR3 protein is CASGSSILSEQYF. The CDR3 DNA follows: TGCGCCAGCGGCTCCTCCATCCTTAGCGAGCAGTACTTC.

This rearrangement joins TRBV28 to TRBJ1-1; 9 positions agree with TRBD1. The CDR3 spans 17 residues. CDR1 MDHEN and CDR2 SYDVKM come from the germline V gene. Trimming cost V 7 bases and J 1 base; bases outside gene matches: 13. The CDR3: CASIRGQGRFSNTEAFF. CDR3 nucleotides: TGTGCCAGCATACGCGGACAGGGGAGGTTTTCGAACACTGAAGCTTTCTTT.

The chain couples TRBV5-4 to TRBJ2-6; D is ambiguous. Trimming took off 3 bases at V and 1 base at J, with 5 bases between the two ends. This CDR3 has 14 amino acids. Germline lookup yields CDR1 SGHNT and CDR2 YYREEE (reference sequence). CDR3 sequence (DNA): TGTGCCAGCAGCTCACAGTCTGGGGCCAACGTCCTGACTTTC. This encodes CASSSQSGANVLTF.

The J gene is TRBJ1-5, the V gene TRBV28; D gene unclear. Trimming removed 2 bases from V and 7 bases from J, with 6 bases in between. There are 12 residues in the CDR3. Germline loops: CDR1 MDHEN, CDR2 SYDVKM. In nucleotides, the CDR3 is TGTGCCAGCAGTTTAGCCCTGCAGCCCCAGCATTTT. Translated: CASSLALQPQHF.

The rearrangement joins TRBV7-9 to TRBJ2-6, with unresolved D. The germline V gene encodes CDR1 SEHNR and CDR2 FQNEAQ (reference sequence). The CDR3 has 13 amino acids. V lost 11 bases to trimming and J lost 2 bases, with 10 bases between them. CDR3 sequence: CACPVAGANVLTF. In DNA, the CDR3 is TGTGCCTGCCCGGTGGCTGGGGCCAACGTCCTGACTTTC.

The chain employs TRBV18 and TRBJ2-1; 9 bases are shared with TRBD2. Germline CDR1 reads KGHSH; CDR2 reads LQKENI. J lost 5 bases, V lost 2 bases, and 10 bases had no gene match. This CDR3 has 17 residues. The CDR3 is CASSPSIGLAGNNEQFF. In DNA form, the CDR3 reads TGTGCCAGCTCACCATCCATAGGTCTAGCGGGAAACAATGAGCAGTTCTTC.

The chain has TRBV4-1 and TRBJ2-2, with 9 bases that match TRBD1. The CDR3 loop spans 19 amino acids. Germline V CDR1 and CDR2: MGHRA, YSYEKL. Trimming removed 1 base from V and 0 bases from J; junction bases left unmatched: 9. Here the CDR3 DNA reads TGCGCCAGCAGCCAAGGACTTGGGCGGGACAGGGCGAACACCGGGGAGCTGTTTTTT. Residues: CASSQGLGRDRANTGELFF.

The chain has TRBV27 and TRBJ2-2, with unresolved D. The germline V and J ends were trimmed by 6 bases and 0 bases, with 8 bases remaining between them. The germline CDR1 and CDR2 sequences are MNHEY and SMNVEV (reference sequence). CDR3 size: 14 residues. CDR3 region: CASRAETNTGELFF. As DNA, the CDR3 is TGTGCCAGCAGAGCAGAAACGAACACCGGGGAGCTGTTTTTT.

This rearrangement joins TRBV29-1 to TRBJ2-1; D ambiguous. V shed 4 bases and J shed 10 bases, with 17 bases lying between them. CDR1 and CDR2 (germline): SQVTM, ANQGSEA. The CDR3 has 13 residues. Here the CDR3 DNA reads TGCAGCGTTGCCTTAGGCGTCACTGTCGAGCAGTTCTTC. Encoded protein: CSVALGVTVEQFF.

The chain uses TRBV9 and TRBJ2-3; TRBD2 matches 7 bases. Germline lookup yields CDR1 SGDLS and CDR2 YYNGEE. The junction had 6 bases not matched to a gene; V was cut back by 0 bases and J by 5 bases. This CDR3 contains 15 residues. The CDR3 here is CASSVGEGFIDTQYF. The CDR3 bases are TGTGCCAGCAGCGTAGGGGAGGGTTTTATAGATACGCAGTATTTT.

V and J are TRBV4-1 and TRBJ1-5; D is undetermined. V was cut by 0 bases and J by 0 bases, with 3 bases left in between. The CDR3 has 14 residues. The germline gives CDR1 MGHRA, CDR2 YSYEKL. The CDR3 sequence: CASSQEGSNQPQHF. CDR3 coding DNA: TGCGCCAGCAGCCAAGAGGGTAGCAATCAGCCCCAGCATTTT.

For the CDR3, the DNA is TGTGCCAGCAGTTACGGGGTATCCAAAAACATTCAGTACTTC. It yields the protein CASSYGVSKNIQYF. This chain connects TRBV6-5 to TRBJ2-4; D unresolved. The CDR3 spans 14 residues. Germline lookup yields CDR1 MNHEY and CDR2 SVGAGI. Trimming stripped 2 bases from V and 2 bases from J, with 7 bases between.

The chain employs TRBV28 and TRBJ2-5; 9 bases match TRBD1. CDR1 is MDHEN, CDR2 SYDVKM, per germline. The V and J ends lost 6 bases and 3 bases, in that order; junction bases with no gene match: 14. This CDR3 has 17 amino acids. The CDR3 region is CASSHTLGTGPEETQYF. The CDR3 nucleotides read TGTGCCAGCAGCCACACACTAGGGACAGGGCCTGAAGAGACCCAGTACTTC.

A few counts support this clone. The rearrangement joins TRBV21-1 to TRBJ1-4; the table's D call, TRBD1, was not checked against the DNA. TRBV21-1 is a listed pseudogene. The CDR3 is 10 amino acids. The CDR3: CASRPGQGFF. CDR3 sequence (DNA): TGTGCCAGCAGGCCGGGACAGGGGTTTTTT.